A single T cell receptor beta chain is shown here with its context. In the source study's methods: Amplification with reference gene primers provided the estimates of nucleated cell counts. This table comes from immunoSEQ multiplex PCR, and its TCRdb copy is limited to in-frame clones, with some not included. That table gives V, J and clone size, and the DNA gave D and trimming. The sample shows tens of thousands of clones, about 90% of them seen only once. The sample belongs to a study of blood T cell repertoires in COVID-19. In the study overall: Both acute and convalescent COVID-19 samples were obtained from the United States, Italy and Spain.

The CDR3 runs 14 residues. V lost 8 bases to trimming and J lost 4 bases, with 18 bases between them. Germline V gene sequence: CDR1 MNHEY, CDR2 SMNVEV (reference sequence). J is TRBJ2-7 and V is TRBV27; D perhaps matches TRBD1 (6 bases). The receptor's source is a woman in her 70s with acute or convalescent COVID-19. The sample taken for sequencing was peripheral blood. The CDR3 loop reads CASGLQGPPYEQYF. CDR3 in DNA: TGTGCCAGCGGATTACAGGGTCCCCCTTACGAGCAGTACTTC.